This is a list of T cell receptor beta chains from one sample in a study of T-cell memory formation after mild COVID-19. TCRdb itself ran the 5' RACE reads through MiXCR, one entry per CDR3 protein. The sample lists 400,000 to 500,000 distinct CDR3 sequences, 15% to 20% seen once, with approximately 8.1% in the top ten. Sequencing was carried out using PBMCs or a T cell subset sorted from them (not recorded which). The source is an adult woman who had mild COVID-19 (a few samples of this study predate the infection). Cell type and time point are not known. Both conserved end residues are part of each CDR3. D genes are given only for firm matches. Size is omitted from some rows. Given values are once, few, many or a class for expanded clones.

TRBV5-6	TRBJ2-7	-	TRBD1	CASSFRQGPFYEQYF	TGTGCCAGCAGCTTTCGACAGGGACCTTTCTACGAGCAGTACTTC
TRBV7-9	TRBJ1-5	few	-	CASEQNNQPQHF	TGTGCCAGTGAACAGAATAATCAGCCCCAGCATTTT
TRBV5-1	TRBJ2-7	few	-	CASSIGTGDRYEQYF	TGCGCCAGCAGCATAGGGACCGGAGATCGCTACGAGCAGTACTTC
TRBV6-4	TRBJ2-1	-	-	CASSDFLRNEQFF	TGTGCCAGCAGTGACTTTCTCCGCAATGAGCAGTTCTTC
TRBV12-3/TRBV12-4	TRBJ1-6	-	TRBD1	CASSSGQVLSSPLHF	TGTGCCAGCAGTTCGGGACAGGTCCTTAGCTCACCCCTCCACTTT
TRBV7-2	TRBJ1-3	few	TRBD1	CASRLTGGDTIYF	TGTGCCAGCAGGTTGACAGGGGGGGACACCATATATTTT
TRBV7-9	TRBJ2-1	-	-	CASRGSGSSYNEQFF	TGTGCCAGCAGAGGTAGCGGAAGCTCCTACAATGAGCAGTTCTTC
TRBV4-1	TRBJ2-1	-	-	CASSHAYRDEQFF	TGCGCCAGCAGCCATGCCTACCGGGATGAGCAGTTCTTC
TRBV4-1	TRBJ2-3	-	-	CASSQVLWEAQYF	TGCGCCAGCAGCCAAGTATTGTGGGAAGCCCAGTATTTT
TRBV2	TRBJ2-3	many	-	CASSSDVASTDTQYF	TGTGCCAGCAGTTCCGACGTAGCTAGCACAGATACGCAGTATTTT
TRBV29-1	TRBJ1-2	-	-	CSAREDTSLRGYTF	TGCAGCGCCCGGGAGGACACCTCCCTCAGAGGCTACACCTTC
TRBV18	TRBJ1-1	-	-	CASSPMGGRADTEAFF	TGTGCCAGCTCACCTATGGGGGGGAGGGCCGACACTGAAGCTTTCTTT
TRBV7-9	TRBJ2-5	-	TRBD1	CASSLAPGQGQTQYF	TGTGCCAGCAGCTTAGCGCCGGGACAGGGACAGACCCAGTACTTC
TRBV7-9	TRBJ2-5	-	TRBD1	CASSPPGGGQVKTQYF	TGTGCCAGCAGCCCCCCCGGTGGGGGACAGGTGAAGACCCAGTACTTC
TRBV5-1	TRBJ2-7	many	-	CASSLVGVEQYF	TGCGCCAGCAGCTTGGTAGGGGTCGAGCAGTACTTC
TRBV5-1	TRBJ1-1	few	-	CASSGKKGKNTEAFF	TGCGCCAGCTCCGGGAAAAAGGGGAAGAACACTGAAGCTTTCTTT
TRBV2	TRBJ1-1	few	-	CASRDRQGMNTEAFF	TGTGCCAGCAGGGACCGGCAGGGTATGAACACTGAAGCTTTCTTT
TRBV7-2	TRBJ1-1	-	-	CASRTTGMVGNTEAFF	TGTGCCAGCAGGACCACAGGGATGGTTGGGAACACTGAAGCTTTCTTT
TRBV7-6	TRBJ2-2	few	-	CASSLDFNTGELFF	TGTGCCAGCAGCCTTGACTTTAACACCGGGGAGCTGTTTTTT
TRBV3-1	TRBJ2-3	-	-	CASSHHDRPPATDTQYF	TGTGCCAGCAGCCATCATGACAGACCCCCTGCCACAGATACGCAGTATTTT
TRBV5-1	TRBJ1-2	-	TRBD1	CASSWTGATTTNYGYTF	TGCGCCAGCAGTTGGACAGGGGCCACTACAACTAACTATGGCTACACCTTC
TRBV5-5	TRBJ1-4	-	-	CASSLAGGTNEKLFF	TGTGCCAGCAGCTTGGCGGGGGGAACTAATGAAAAACTGTTTTTT
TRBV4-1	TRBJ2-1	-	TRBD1	CASSHAPRDSSYNEQFF	TGCGCCAGCAGCCATGCACCTAGGGACAGCTCCTACAATGAGCAGTTCTTC
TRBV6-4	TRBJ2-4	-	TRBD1	CASSGAPDSEPGGAKNIQYF	TGTGCCAGCAGTGGTGCCCCGGACAGCGAACCAGGGGGAGCCAAAAACATTCAGTACTTC
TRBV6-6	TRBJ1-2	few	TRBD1	CASSSSQGLDYGYTF	TGTGCCAGCAGTTCGTCACAGGGGTTGGACTATGGCTACACCTTC
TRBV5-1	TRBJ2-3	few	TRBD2	CASSSWGGTATDTQYF	TGCGCCAGCAGCTCCTGGGGGGGAACCGCCACAGATACGCAGTATTTT
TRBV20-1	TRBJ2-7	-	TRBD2	CSATGLAGAAGYEQYF	TGCAGTGCGACGGGACTAGCGGGAGCAGCGGGTTACGAGCAGTACTTC
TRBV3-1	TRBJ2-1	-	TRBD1	CASSIDRASYNEQFF	TGTGCCAGCAGTATAGACAGGGCGTCCTACAATGAGCAGTTCTTC
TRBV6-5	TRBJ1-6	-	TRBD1	CASQLVGQGKSPLHF	TGTGCCAGCCAGTTAGTCGGACAGGGGAAATCACCCCTCCACTTT
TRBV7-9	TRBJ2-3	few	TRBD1	CASSFGDRGLKDTQYF	TGTGCCAGCAGCTTCGGAGACAGGGGGCTGAAAGATACGCAGTATTTT
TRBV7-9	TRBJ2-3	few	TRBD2	CASKRREGQKDTQYF	TGTGCCAGCAAGCGGCGGGAGGGCCAGAAAGATACGCAGTATTTT
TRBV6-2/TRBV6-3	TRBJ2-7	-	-	CASSYSMSRPSDEQYF	TGTGCCAGCAGTTACTCGATGTCCAGGCCGTCGGACGAGCAGTACTTC
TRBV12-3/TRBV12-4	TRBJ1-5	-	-	CASSLYDISQPQHF	TGTGCCAGCAGTTTATACGACATTTCTCAGCCCCAGCATTTT
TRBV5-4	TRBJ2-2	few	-	CASSLPAGRSTGELFF	TGTGCCAGCAGCTTGCCGGCAGGTAGAAGCACCGGGGAGCTGTTTTTT
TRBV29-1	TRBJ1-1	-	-	CSVVTTSTEAFF	TGCAGCGTGGTAACAACAAGCACTGAAGCTTTCTTT
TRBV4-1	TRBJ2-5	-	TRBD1	CASSSPLAGGRETQYF	TGCGCCAGCAGCAGCCCCTTAGCAGGGGGCAGAGAGACCCAGTACTTC